This TCR beta chain comes out of a study of blood T cells in healthy people across ages. Losses at the gene ends were 5 bases for V and 5 bases for J; bases not matched to a gene: 6. The CDR3 consists of 14 residues. The second PCR ran about 6 to 11 cycles with a sample-barcoded 5' primer and J-beta primers. From the 5' RACE reads, TCRdb called clonotypes with MiXCR, one entry per CDR3 protein. This sample has some 930,000 distinct CDR3 sequences, with around 29% found just once. Notes on the study in general: The fall in TCR beta diversity per million T cells was roughly linear with age.

Regarding this clonotype: Its matching antigen is unknown.

These data also formed part of another study, on T cells of mothers and their children. That source notes: In each mother, TCR beta CDR3 reads exceeded 10 million; in each child, they numbered approximately 3 million. Regardless of relatedness, pairs show thymic selection shaping TCR recombination output in a similar manner.

Material: blood. The chain combines TRBV12-3 or TRBV12-4 with TRBJ1-1; 9 nucleotides agree with TRBD1. This clonotype originated in a woman in her thirties or forties in good health. The CDR3 DNA sequence: TGTGCCAGCAGTACAGGGGGCGTAAGAACTGAAGCTTTCTTT. It specifies CASSTGGVRTEAFF.